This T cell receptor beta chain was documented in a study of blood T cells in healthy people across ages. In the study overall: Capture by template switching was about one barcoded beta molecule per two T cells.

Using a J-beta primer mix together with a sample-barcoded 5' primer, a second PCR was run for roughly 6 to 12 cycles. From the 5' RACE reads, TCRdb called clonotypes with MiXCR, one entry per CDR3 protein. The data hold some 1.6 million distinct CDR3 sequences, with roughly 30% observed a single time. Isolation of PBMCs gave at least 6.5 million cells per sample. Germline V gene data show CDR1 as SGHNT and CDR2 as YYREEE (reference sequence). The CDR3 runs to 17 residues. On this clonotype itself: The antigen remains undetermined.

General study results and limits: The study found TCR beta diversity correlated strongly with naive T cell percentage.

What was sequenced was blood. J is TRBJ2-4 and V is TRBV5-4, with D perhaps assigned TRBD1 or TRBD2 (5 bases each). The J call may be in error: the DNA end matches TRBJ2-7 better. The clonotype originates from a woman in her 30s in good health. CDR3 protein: CASSLGSYGGRIYEQYF. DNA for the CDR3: TGTGCCAGCAGCTTGGGATCATATGGGGGTCGGATCTACGAGCAGTACTTC.